This T cell receptor beta chain was captured by sequencing in a study of T cell repertoires in cytomegalovirus infection. In the study overall: Recently identified HLA-C-restricted CMV epitopes were used, and well-studied HLA-B-restricted CMV epitopes were used as well. Public signatures in TCR beta pointed to CMV infection and matching HLA type. Study-level findings and limits: Dominant in the ex vivo response were TCR beta clonotypes restricted by HLA-C and specific for CMV.

Remarks on this clonotype: Antigen specificity is unknown.

Looked up from germline, CDR1 is SGHKS and CDR2 is YYEKEE (reference sequence). Deletions cut 4 bases from V and 2 bases from J, with 34 bases between. This CDR3 contains 23 residues. TCRdb passed the reads through MiXCR, listing each CDR3 protein once. The sample contains approximately 990,000 distinct CDR3 sequences, less than 40% of which appear only once. This clonotype was sampled from a human donor in good health (CMV status not recorded). Some clones in this sample may be carry-over from other donors' samples. V and J are TRBV5-5 and TRBJ2-6; weak D call: TRBD2 (7 bases). The specimen was cultured CD8+ T cells from PBMCs, collected from culture after CMV antigen stimulation. The CDR3 region has the DNA TGTGCCAGCAGCGGGAGGGGGACTCAACGACGTCAGCTTGACATAGCTGGGGCCAACGTCCTGACTTTC. Protein product: CASSGRGTQRRQLDIAGANVLTF.